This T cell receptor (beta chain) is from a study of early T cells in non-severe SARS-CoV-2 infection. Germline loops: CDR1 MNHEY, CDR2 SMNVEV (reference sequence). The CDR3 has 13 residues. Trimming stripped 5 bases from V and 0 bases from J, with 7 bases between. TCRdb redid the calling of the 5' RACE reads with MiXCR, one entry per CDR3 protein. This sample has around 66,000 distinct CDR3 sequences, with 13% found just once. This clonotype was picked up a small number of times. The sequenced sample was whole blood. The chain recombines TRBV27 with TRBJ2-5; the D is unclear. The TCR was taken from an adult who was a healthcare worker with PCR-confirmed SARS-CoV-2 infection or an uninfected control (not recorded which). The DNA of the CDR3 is TGTGCCAGCAGTGCCCTCTACCAAGAGACCCAGTACTTC. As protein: CASSALYQETQYF.